This passage covers 26 T cell receptor beta chains from one sample sequenced in a study of OX40 agonist ivuxolimab in advanced cancers. The method was immunoSEQ multiplex PCR; TCRdb's version includes in-frame clones alone and lacks a portion of them. The repertoire holds 8,000 to 10,000 clones, about nine tenths seen once, with approximately 10% in the top ten. The specimen was CD4+ or CD8+ T cells sorted from blood, collected in a trial of the OX40 agonist ivuxolimab. The receptor source for this set is an adult with an advanced solid tumor such as melanoma, head and neck, liver or kidney cancer.

The gene calls are TRBV19 and TRBJ2-7; perhaps D is TRBD1 or TRBD2 (5 bases each). V was shortened by 5 bases and J by 4 bases, with 9 bases between the two germline ends. The length of the CDR3 is 12 residues. Germline V CDR1 and CDR2: LNHDA, SQIVND (reference sequence). In DNA form, the CDR3 reads TGTGCCAGTAGTTTGGGGGATTACGAGCAGTACTTC. This gives the protein CASSLGDYEQYF.

The chain employs TRBV9 and TRBJ2-2, with D unresolved. Deletions cut 0 bases from V and 5 bases from J, with 8 bases between. Germline values: CDR1 SGDLS, CDR2 YYNGEE. CDR3 length equals 14 residues. CDR3 in amino acids: CASSVGGETGELFF. CDR3 nucleotide sequence: TGTGCCAGCAGCGTAGGTGGGGAAACCGGGGAGCTGTTTTTT.

The chain couples TRBV9 to TRBJ1-2; D gene unclear. The germline gives CDR1 SGDLS, CDR2 YYNGEE. The CDR3 is made up of 13 amino acids. Between the trimmed V and J ends, which lost 1 base and 2 bases, there was a span of 6 bases. The CDR3 DNA reads as TGTGCCAGCAGCGTAAGGTTGAACTATGGCTACACCTTC. Residues: CASSVRLNYGYTF.

J is TRBJ2-7 and V is TRBV14; the D is unclear. Germline lookup yields CDR1 SGHDN and CDR2 FVKESK. V was pared by 1 base and J by 3 bases, with 4 bases between. The CDR3 totals 12 residues. The CDR3 region has the DNA TGTGCCAGCAGCCAAGGGGGCTACGAGCAGTACTTC. Protein: CASSQGGYEQYF.

The chain uses TRBV6-1 and TRBJ1-2; TRBD1 matches at 7 bases. Germline values: CDR1 MNHNS, CDR2 SASEGT. V was clipped by 7 bases and J by 4 bases; unmatched bases: 6. The CDR3 has 13 amino acids. CDR3 protein: CASITTGTYGYTF. CDR3 in DNA: TGTGCCAGCATTACGACAGGGACCTATGGCTACACCTTC.

The chain joins TRBV6-1 to TRBJ2-3; 9 bases are a match to TRBD1. From germline, CDR1 is MNHNS and CDR2 SASEGT. V lost 0 bases and J lost 14; bases outside the gene matches: 12. The CDR3 loop spans 15 amino acids. The CDR3 sequence: CASSEAGTGSVLRYF. The CDR3 DNA reads as TGTGCCAGCAGTGAAGCCGGGACAGGGTCTGTCTTGCGGTATTTT.

This clone has a handful of counts. The V gene is TRBV5-4, the J gene TRBJ1-1, with no clear D. This CDR3 has 14 residues. From germline, CDR1 is SGHNT and CDR2 YYREEE (reference sequence). Trimming pared 4 bases from V and 2 bases from J, leaving 12 bases between. CDR3 in DNA: TGTGCCAGCAGCATGACAATGGGAAACACTGAAGCTTTCTTT. The encoded protein is CASSMTMGNTEAFF.

The chain is built from TRBV23-1 and TRBJ2-7; tentatively, D is TRBD2 (7 bases). TRBV23-1 carries the ORF label, with uncertain function. This CDR3 has 14 residues. Between the trimmed V and J ends, which lost 8 bases and 1 base, there was a span of 15 bases. CDR3 residues: CASGEGGRSYEQYF. Written as DNA, the CDR3 is TGCGCCAGCGGGGAGGGGGGAAGATCCTACGAGCAGTACTTC.

The chain is built from TRBV9 and TRBJ1-2; D unresolved. From germline, CDR1 is SGDLS and CDR2 YYNGEE. Trimming left V 0 bases short and J 4 bases short, with 13 bases between. This CDR3 comprises 15 residues. The CDR3 sequence is CASSVAGDVGYGYTF. CDR3 in DNA: TGTGCCAGCAGCGTAGCCGGGGATGTGGGCTATGGCTACACCTTC. The variable domain in full, completed from reference TRBV9 and TRBJ1-2, reads DSGVTQTPKHLITATGQRVTLRCSPRSGDLSVYWYQQSLDQGLQFLIQYYNGEERAKGNILERFSAQQFPDLHSELNLSSLELGDSALYFCASSVAGDVGYGYTFGSGTRLTVV.

The chain joins TRBV4-1 to TRBJ1-1; D uncertain. V lost 0 bases, J lost 4 bases, and 12 bases lay in between. The CDR3 contains 15 residues. Germline assignment: CDR1 MGHRA and CDR2 YSYEKL. The DNA of the CDR3 is TGCGCCAGCAGCCAAGATCCGATGGGTATCACTGAAGCTTTCTTT. This encodes CASSQDPMGITEAFF.

The J gene is TRBJ1-4, the V gene TRBV7-2, with no clear D. CDR3 length: 16 residues. Germline CDR1 reads SGHTA; CDR2 reads FQGNSA. Trimming removed 0 bases from V and 0 bases from J, with 8 bases in between. The CDR3 DNA follows: TGTGCCAGCAGCTTAGCGGCGGCGGCAACTAATGAAAAACTGTTTTTT. Residues: CASSLAAAATNEKLFF.

This clone was detected only a few times. V gene TRBV5-1 combines with J gene TRBJ2-1; D unresolved. This CDR3 region has 13 residues. V was cut by 0 bases and J by 8 bases, with 9 bases left in between. The germline CDR1 and CDR2 sequences are SGHRS and YFSETQ. CDR3 DNA: TGCGCCAGCAGCTTGGCACTAACTGATGAGCAGTTCTTC. Translated, it gives CASSLALTDEQFF.

The genes are TRBV5-4 and TRBJ2-5; perhaps TRBD2 as D (5 bases). Trimming removed 0 bases from V and 2 bases from J, with 8 bases in between. Germline V gene sequence: CDR1 SGHNT, CDR2 YYREEE (reference sequence). The CDR3 spans 14 residues. Here the CDR3 DNA reads TGTGCCAGCAGCTTGGGCCCGGGGCAAGAGACCCAGTACTTC. The encoded protein is CASSLGPGQETQYF. The entire variable domain, with the rest obtained from reference TRBV5-4 and TRBJ2-5, is as follows: ETGVTQSPTHLIKTRGQQVTLRCSSQSGHNTVSWYQQALGQGPQFIFQYYREEENGRGNFPPRFSGLQFPNYSSELNVNALELDDSALYLCASSLGPGQETQYFGPGTRLLVL.

The rearrangement joins TRBV7-9 to TRBJ2-5, with D perhaps matching TRBD1 (6 bases). In germline, CDR1 is SEHNR, CDR2 FQNEAQ (reference sequence). CDR3 length: 13 amino acids. V was pared by 6 bases and J by 4 bases, with 12 bases between. DNA of the CDR3: TGTGCCAGCAGACCCGGACAGCTAGAGACCCAGTACTTC. It encodes CASRPGQLETQYF.

The genes are TRBV7-9 and TRBJ2-1, with D perhaps matching TRBD1 or TRBD2 (6 bases each). V gave up 5 bases and J gave up 7 bases, with 9 bases separating them. The CDR3 runs 12 residues. CDR1 and CDR2 (germline): SEHNR, FQNEAQ (reference sequence). CDR3 region: CASSRGGNEQFF. The CDR3 nucleotides are TGTGCCAGCAGCCGAGGGGGGAATGAGCAGTTCTTC.

The chain uses TRBV28 and TRBJ1-5; D is unresolved. In germline, CDR1 is MDHEN, CDR2 SYDVKM. The V end lost 8 bases, the J end lost 4 bases, and 15 bases lay between the germline ends. The CDR3 spans 14 residues. The CDR3 coding sequence is TGTGCCAGCTGGACCCTGGGTTTTAATCAGCCCCAGCATTTT. This encodes CASWTLGFNQPQHF. The variable domain in full, completed from reference TRBV28 and TRBJ1-5, reads DVKVTQSSRYLVKRTGEKVFLECVQDMDHENMFWYRQDPGLGLRLIYFSYDVKMKEKGDIPEGYSVSREKKERFSLILESASTNQTSMYLCASWTLGFNQPQHFGDGTRLSIL.

The J gene is TRBJ2-7, the V gene TRBV18; TRBD1 matches at 9 bases. There are 14 residues in the CDR3. The trim removed 6 bases at V and 0 bases at J, leaving 3 bases unmatched. Germline assignment: CDR1 KGHSH and CDR2 LQKENI. In DNA form, the CDR3 reads TGTGCCAGCTCTGGGACAGGGAGCTCCTACGAGCAGTACTTC. Encoded protein: CASSGTGSSYEQYF.

CDR3 sequence reads: CATSSGQETQYF. In nucleotides, the CDR3 is TGTGCCACCTCGTCCGGGCAAGAGACCCAGTACTTC. The rearrangement uses TRBV19 and TRBJ2-5, with no clear D. Germline CDR1 LNHDA, CDR2 SQIVND (reference sequence). CDR3 length: 12 amino acids. The ends were cut back, 10 bases at V and 2 bases at J, with 11 bases in the middle.

The gene calls are TRBV5-4 and TRBJ1-4; 9 bases map to TRBD1. This CDR3 is built from 13 residues. In germline, CDR1 is SGHNT, CDR2 YYREEE (reference sequence). With V trimmed by 1 base and J by 15 bases, 7 bases remained unmatched. CDR3 loop: CASSLNTGGLVFF. The CDR3 DNA follows: TGTGCCAGCAGCTTGAATACAGGGGGCTTGGTGTTTTTT.

The chain combines TRBV9 with TRBJ2-1; a weak D match, TRBD1 (5 bases). V was clipped by 0 bases and J by 3 bases, with 7 bases between them. The germline CDR1 and CDR2 sequences are SGDLS and YYNGEE. This CDR3 comprises 14 residues. The CDR3, as DNA: TGTGCCAGCAGCGTAGAAGGGGACTACAATGAGCAGTTCTTC. Translating it yields CASSVEGDYNEQFF.

The chain carries TRBV2 and TRBJ1-1; D gene uncertain. The CDR3 is 11 residues long. V was shortened by 4 bases and J by 5 bases, with 5 bases between the two germline ends. From germline, CDR1 is SNHLY and CDR2 FYNNEI. CDR3 loop: CASSVGTEAFF. For the CDR3, the DNA is TGTGCCAGCAGTGTGGGAACTGAAGCTTTCTTT.

The genes are TRBV19 and TRBJ2-3; D might be TRBD2 (5 bases). V was trimmed by 3 bases and J by 5 bases, leaving 9 bases between them. The germline V gene encodes CDR1 LNHDA and CDR2 SQIVND (reference sequence). The CDR3 totals 13 residues. CDR3 in amino acids: CASSMEGRDTQYF. CDR3 DNA: TGTGCCAGTAGTATGGAAGGGAGAGATACGCAGTATTTT.

In its sample, this clone was seen once. This chain uses TRBV18 with TRBJ2-3, with D hard to call. The CDR3 totals 16 residues. Germline assignment: CDR1 KGHSH and CDR2 LQKENI. V was trimmed by 6 bases and J by 5 bases, leaving 21 bases between them. The CDR3 sequence: CASSPRSWHVGDTQYF. The CDR3 DNA reads TGTGCCAGCTCTCCGAGATCCTGGCACGTGGGAGATACGCAGTATTTT.

The gene calls are TRBV6-5 and TRBJ1-1; weak D call: TRBD1 (6 bases). The V and J ends lost 5 bases and 5 bases respectively, with 15 bases between them. There are 14 residues in the CDR3. Germline CDR1 reads MNHEY; CDR2 reads SVGAGI. In DNA form, the CDR3 reads TGTGCCAGCAGTGGCAGGGGAGGTAGGACTGAAGCTTTCTTT. Translating it yields CASSGRGGRTEAFF.

The chain is built from TRBV11-3 and TRBJ2-7; 7 bases align to TRBD1. This CDR3 is built from 14 residues. Germline CDR1 is SGHNT and CDR2 is YENEEA. V lost 4 bases and J lost 0; bases outside the gene matches: 3. CDR3 sequence: CASSSRDSSYEQYF. Written as DNA, the CDR3 is TGTGCCAGCAGCTCCAGGGACAGCTCCTACGAGCAGTACTTC.

The CDR3 region has the DNA TGTGCCAGCAGCCCAGGACTAGCGGGGAGCTATACGCAGTATTTT. It codes for CASSPGLAGSYTQYF. The chain couples TRBV7-2 to TRBJ2-3; TRBD2 matches at 12 bases. The length of the CDR3 is 15 residues. Germline trimming cut 5 bases from V and 7 bases from J; bases unmatched to any gene: 7. The V gene's germline CDR1 is SGHTA and CDR2 FQGNSA.